A single sample gave rise to the 28 T cell receptor beta chains below, sequenced in a study of response to subunit inactivated influenza vaccine. One entry per CDR3 protein results from TCRdb running MiXCR on the RT-PCR reads. The profile covers about 520,000 distinct CDR3 sequences, with less than 7.5% appearing a single time and 13% taken by the ten largest. Sequences were derived from PBMCs from blood, sampled about 23 months after vaccination. These receptor sequences come from a man between 50 and 69 years old who received an inactivated influenza vaccine.

The J gene is TRBJ1-5, the V gene TRBV29-1; D gene ambiguous. The CDR3 length is 13 residues. Trimming removed 7 bases at V and 0 bases at J, with 10 bases between. The germline V gene has CDR1 SQVTM and CDR2 ANQGSEA. This CDR3 is CSAQENSNQPQHF. DNA for the CDR3: TGCAGCGCCCAGGAGAATAGCAATCAGCCCCAGCATTTT.

This clonotype was observed at least ten times. The chain joins TRBV5-6 to TRBJ2-7, with 10 positions matching TRBD1. This CDR3 contains 15 residues. The ends lost 4 bases at V and 4 bases at J; junction bases unmatched: 8. CDR1 and CDR2 from the germline V gene are SGHDT and YYEEEE. CDR3 protein: CASSPEWGQGYEQYF. In DNA form, the CDR3 reads TGTGCCAGCAGCCCAGAGTGGGGACAGGGGTACGAGCAGTACTTC.

At least ten counts were recorded for this clonotype. The rearrangement joins TRBV5-1 to TRBJ1-4; TRBD1 agrees at 9 bases. Germline CDR1 SGHRS, CDR2 YFSETQ. There are 14 residues in the CDR3. V lost 4 bases and J lost 8; bases outside the gene matches: 6. The CDR3 loop is CASSPGQGTEKLFF. The DNA for the CDR3 is TGCGCCAGCAGCCCCGGACAGGGGACGGAAAAACTGTTTTTT.

This clonotype was recorded at least ten times. The V and J genes are TRBV5-1 and TRBJ1-4; D is unclear. CDR3 size: 15 residues. The germline V and J ends were trimmed by 0 bases and 1 base, with 7 bases remaining between them. Germline V gives CDR1 SGHRS, CDR2 YFSETQ. DNA of the CDR3: TGCGCCAGCAGCTTGGCCGGGGAAACTAATGAAAAACTGTTTTTT. The encoded protein is CASSLAGETNEKLFF.

This chain joins TRBV18 and TRBJ1-2; no clear D gene. Trimming left V 5 bases short and J 4 bases short, with 8 bases between. The germline V gene encodes CDR1 KGHSH and CDR2 LQKENI. The CDR3 totals 12 residues. Written as DNA, the CDR3 is TGTGCCAGCTCAGATAACGGCTATGGCTACACCTTC. The encoded protein is CASSDNGYGYTF.

This clonotype was counted many times. The V call is TRBV7-2, the J call TRBJ2-1, with 8 bases matching TRBD2. Germline values: CDR1 SGHTA, CDR2 FQGNSA. With V trimmed by 1 base and J by 9 bases, 8 bases remained unmatched. The CDR3 is 15 residues long. The CDR3, as DNA: TGTGCCAGCAGCTTAGGGGGACTAGGTTTCGGTGAGCAGTTCTTC. Protein sequence: CASSLGGLGFGEQFF.

This clonotype showed up just a few times. V and J are TRBV20-1 and TRBJ1-6; perhaps TRBD1 as D (5 bases). The CDR3 runs 16 residues. Trimming cost V 5 bases and J 1 base, with 15 bases left between them. In germline, CDR1 is DFQATT, CDR2 SNEGSKA (reference sequence). CDR3 loop: CSAQRAQGSYNSPLHF. CDR3 DNA: TGCAGTGCTCAGAGGGCCCAGGGATCCTATAATTCACCCCTCCACTTT.

This clonotype showed up many times. The chain uses TRBV12-3 or TRBV12-4 and TRBJ2-7; D is uncertain. There are 15 residues in the CDR3. V was shortened by 6 bases and J by 0 bases, with 15 bases between the two germline ends. This chain's CDR3 is CASSFAPLSSYEQYF. In nucleotides, the CDR3 is TGTGCCAGCAGCTTCGCCCCGTTGTCCTCCTACGAGCAGTACTTC.

The rearrangement links TRBV6-5 to TRBJ1-4; D is perhaps TRBD1 (6 bases). Germline-derived CDR1 and CDR2 are MNHEY and SVGAGI. Deletions cut 2 bases from V and 5 bases from J, with 9 bases between. CDR3 size: 14 residues. This CDR3 is CASSYRGANEKLFF. DNA of the CDR3: TGTGCCAGCAGTTACAGGGGGGCAAATGAAAAACTGTTTTTT.

The gene calls are TRBV15 and TRBJ2-7; D remains unclear. Germline CDR1 reads LNHNV; CDR2 reads YYDKDF (reference sequence). There are 13 residues in the CDR3. Trimming removed 1 base from V and 6 bases from J, with 10 bases in between. CDR3 sequence reads: CATSRGSQSEQYF. CDR3 DNA sequence: TGTGCCACCAGCAGAGGTAGTCAGAGCGAGCAGTACTTC. Full variable domain (rest looked up from reference TRBV15 and TRBJ2-7): DAMVIQNPRYQVTQFGKPVTLSCSQTLNHNVMYWYQQKSSQAPKLLFHYYDKDFNNEADTPDNFQSRRPNTSFCFLDIRSPGLGDTAMYLCATSRGSQSEQYFGPGTRLTVT.

V and J are TRBV29-1 and TRBJ1-1; 7 bases are a match to TRBD1. The CDR3 sequence is 14 residues long. In germline, CDR1 is SQVTM, CDR2 ANQGSEA. V shed 1 base and J 8 bases; nucleotides not matched to a gene: 10. CDR3 loop: CSVEGVSAGGEAFF. CDR3 in DNA: TGCAGCGTTGAAGGAGTGTCGGCAGGGGGAGAAGCTTTCTTT.

This clonotype was detected a few times. This chain uses TRBV6-2 or TRBV6-3 with TRBJ1-1, with D maybe TRBD1 (6 bases). Germline V CDR1 and CDR2: MNHEY, SVGEGT. V lost 6 bases to trimming and J lost 1 base, with 9 bases between them. The length of the CDR3 is 13 residues. In DNA form, the CDR3 reads TGTGCCAGCAGCATGACAGGGAACACTGAAGCTTTCTTT. It yields the protein CASSMTGNTEAFF.

This clonotype was counted ten times or more. The chain recombines TRBV20-1 with TRBJ2-7; perhaps TRBD2 as D (5 bases). The CDR3 loop spans 15 amino acids. From germline, CDR1 is DFQATT and CDR2 SNEGSKA (reference sequence). The ends were cut back, 3 bases at V and 3 bases at J, with 18 bases in the middle. This CDR3 reads CSASSYRGANYEQYF. As DNA, the CDR3 is TGCAGTGCTAGCTCTTATCGGGGTGCAAACTACGAGCAGTACTTC.

The table lists this clonotype with many counts. The rearrangement uses TRBV20-1 and TRBJ2-3; 9 bases match TRBD2. With 4 bases clipped from V and 4 bases from J, the junction kept 9 bases outside the gene matches. The CDR3 has 15 residues. CDR1 and CDR2 from the germline V gene are DFQATT and SNEGSKA (reference sequence). CDR3 DNA sequence: TGCAGTGCTAAAGGGGGGACTAGCCGAGCAGATACGCAGTATTTT. Translation: CSAKGGTSRADTQYF.

The chain combines TRBV7-9 with TRBJ2-3; D is ambiguous. CDR1 and CDR2 from the germline V gene are SEHNR and FQNEAQ (reference sequence). The CDR3 has 12 residues. The ends were cut back, 4 bases at V and 4 bases at J, with 6 bases in the middle. CDR3 region: CASSSLSDTQYF. The CDR3 DNA sequence: TGTGCCAGCAGCTCGCTATCAGATACGCAGTATTTT.

This clonotype has ten or more counts. The V gene is TRBV7-8, the J gene TRBJ2-7; the D gene is possibly TRBD2 (6 bases). Trimming stripped 3 bases from V and 2 bases from J, with 17 bases between. CDR3 length equals 16 residues. Germline-derived CDR1 and CDR2 are SGHVS and FQNEAQ. CDR3: CASSLGLSGLAYEQYF. CDR3 nucleotides: TGTGCCAGCAGCTTGGGCTTATCGGGACTGGCCTACGAGCAGTACTTC.

This clonotype showed up many times. V usage is TRBV4-2 and J usage is TRBJ1-1; TRBD1 is a possible D gene (5 bases). The CDR3 is 13 amino acids. The germline V and J ends were trimmed by 6 bases and 1 base, with 9 bases remaining between them. Germline CDR1 is LGHNA and CDR2 is YNFKEQ. This chain's CDR3 is CASRFDRNTEAFF. CDR3 in DNA: TGTGCCAGCAGGTTTGACAGGAACACTGAAGCTTTCTTT.

V gene TRBV7-2 combines with J gene TRBJ2-1; TRBD2 aligns across 10 bases. The CDR3 has 16 amino acids. V lost 1 base, J lost 4 bases, and 4 bases stayed unmatched. The V gene's germline CDR1 is SGHTA and CDR2 FQGNSA. CDR3 amino acids: CASSLVSGRNYNEQFF. DNA of the CDR3: TGTGCCAGCAGCTTAGTTAGCGGGAGGAATTACAATGAGCAGTTCTTC.

This sequence joins TRBV28 and TRBJ1-5; D is uncertain. The CDR3 sequence is 10 residues long. The germline gives CDR1 MDHEN, CDR2 SYDVKM. V was cut by 7 bases and J by 7 bases, with 5 bases left in between. The CDR3 DNA sequence: TGTGCCAGCAATAAGCAGCCCCAGCATTTT. Its translation: CASNKQPQHF. Combining the CDR3 with reference TRBV28 and TRBJ1-5 gives the whole variable domain DVKVTQSSRYLVKRTGEKVFLECVQDMDHENMFWYRQDPGLGLRLIYFSYDVKMKEKGDIPEGYSVSREKKERFSLILESASTNQTSMYLCASNKQPQHFGDGTRLSIL.

The table lists this clonotype with many counts. V is TRBV10-3 and J is TRBJ2-2; no firm D call. Germline V lookup: CDR1 ENHRY, CDR2 SYGVKD. Trimming pared 3 bases from V and 3 bases from J, leaving 5 bases between. This CDR3 spans 13 amino acids. Here the CDR3 reads CAISEGYTGELFF. CDR3 coding DNA: TGTGCCATCAGTGAAGGGTACACCGGGGAGCTGTTTTTT.

This clonotype showed up many times. The chain has TRBV6-1 and TRBJ1-1; 7 bases are a match to TRBD1. The germline CDR1 and CDR2 sequences are MNHNS and SASEGT. The junction had 8 bases not matched to a gene; V was cut back by 8 bases and J by 2 bases. The CDR3 is 14 residues long. The CDR3 DNA is TGTGCCAGCGCGAGGGACAGCTACAACACTGAAGCTTTCTTT. Amino acids: CASARDSYNTEAFF.

This clonotype occurred a few times. This chain uses TRBV27 with TRBJ2-5, with D tentatively TRBD1 or TRBD2 (6 bases each). The CDR3 extends over 15 amino acids. Germline V gene data show CDR1 as MNHEY and CDR2 as SMNVEV (reference sequence). V was cut by 6 bases and J by 1 base, with 15 bases left in between. The CDR3, as DNA: TGTGCCAGCAGCCTAGGGGGGATGACCCAAGAGACCCAGTACTTC. Translation gives CASSLGGMTQETQYF.

As for this clonotype: This is likely a read error, given that the CDR3 carries no conserved phenylalanine or tryptophan at its end. The chain uses TRBV7-8 and TRBJ2-1, with 7 bases identical to TRBD2. The CDR3 spans 15 residues. J lost 5 bases, V lost 4 bases, and 8 bases had no gene match. Germline V gives CDR1 SGHVS, CDR2 FQNEAQ. As DNA, the CDR3 is TGTGCCAGCAGCTACCAAGGGCGGGGGAACAATGAGCAGTTCTCC. Its protein is CASSYQGRGNNEQFS.

This chain links TRBV3-1 with TRBJ1-1, with unresolved D. V lost 5 bases to trimming and J lost 0 bases, with 19 bases between them. Germline-derived CDR1 and CDR2 are LGHDT and YNNKEL (reference sequence). There are 17 residues in the CDR3. The CDR3: CASSENFHKEVNTEAFF. The CDR3 nucleotides are TGTGCCAGCAGCGAGAATTTCCACAAGGAAGTGAACACTGAAGCTTTCTTT.

This clonotype was observed many times. The CDR3 sequence is CASSLAGSSPLHF. Here the CDR3 DNA reads TGTGCCAGCAGCTTGGCAGGTAGCTCACCCCTCCACTTT. V is TRBV5-4 and J is TRBJ1-6; no definite D call. CDR1 is SGHNT, CDR2 YYREEE, per germline (reference sequence). V gave up 0 bases and J gave up 10 bases, with 8 bases separating them. CDR3 length: 13 residues.

This clonotype was seen more than once but under ten times. The chain employs TRBV7-8 and TRBJ1-2; possibly TRBD1 for D (5 bases). Per the germline V gene, CDR1 is SGHVS and CDR2 is FQNEAQ. The CDR3 totals 14 residues. Between the trimmed V and J ends, which lost 3 bases and 0 bases, there was a span of 8 bases. The CDR3 loop reads CASSFPGSNYGYTF. Here the CDR3 DNA reads TGTGCCAGCAGCTTTCCAGGGTCTAACTATGGCTACACCTTC. Together with reference TRBV7-8 and TRBJ1-2, the CDR3 gives the full variable domain: GAGVSQSPRYKVAKRGQDVALRCDPISGHVSLFWYQQALGQGPEFLTYFQNEAQLDKSGLPSDRFFAERPEGSVSTLKIQRTQQEDSAVYLCASSFPGSNYGYTFGSGTRLTVV.

This clonotype was counted between two and nine times. This rearrangement joins TRBV6-4 to TRBJ2-5, with D possibly TRBD1 on 6 matching bases. The CDR3 is 13 residues long. Germline loops: CDR1 MRHNA, CDR2 SNTAGT. The V gene lost 4 bases and the J gene lost 4 bases, with 10 bases spanning the gap. CDR3 nucleotides: TGTGCCAGCAGTGGGAGCAGGGGAGAGACCCAGTACTTC. Translating it yields CASSGSRGETQYF.

The sample holds a few counts of this clonotype. The rearrangement uses TRBV10-3 and TRBJ2-1, with a possible D match to TRBD1 (6 bases). CDR3 length equals 14 residues. Trimming left V 0 bases short and J 15 bases short, with 18 bases between. The germline V gene encodes CDR1 ENHRY and CDR2 SYGVKD. The CDR3 region has the DNA TGTGCCATCAGTGAGTCGACAGGCAGGCTCGTTCGGTTCTTC. The encoded protein is CAISESTGRLVRFF.